Listed below are T cell receptor beta chains from one sample, sequenced in a study of T cell responses to AZD1222 COVID-19 vaccine. Here immunoSEQ multiplex PCR was the method, and the copy in TCRdb shows in-frame clones only, minus some. This sample has tens of thousands of clones, with about 78% found just once. This specimen consisted of peripheral blood, obtained on day 0 of AZD1222 vaccination. Receptors were obtained from an adult in good health. CDR3s include the opening cysteine and the closing phenylalanine or tryptophan. D genes are given only for firm matches. Clone size appears in some rows only: once, few, many, or a class for an expanded clone.

j_call	clone_size	d_call	v_call	cdr3_nt	cdr3_aa
TRBJ2-5	NA	TRBD2	TRBV6-6	TGTGCCAGCAGGCCACTAGCGGGAGAGACCCAGTACTTC	CASRPLAGETQYF
TRBJ2-2	few	NA	TRBV30	TGTGCCTGGAGTGTTAGCGACCCGAGCACCGGGGAGCTGTTTTTT	CAWSVSDPSTGELFF
TRBJ2-5	NA	TRBD2	TRBV5-6	TGTGCCAGCAGCTCTAGCGGGGGGGGAGAGACCCAGTACTTC	CASSSSGGGETQYF
TRBJ2-3	NA	NA	TRBV19	TGTGCCAGTACCGCGGTTAGCACAGATACGCAGTATTTT	CASTAVSTDTQYF
TRBJ2-3	NA	NA	TRBV6-5	TGTGCCAGCAGTTACAGCCGGAGCACAGATACGCAGTATTTT	CASSYSRSTDTQYF
TRBJ2-1	NA	TRBD2	TRBV19	TGTGCCAGTAGCCCTACTAGCGGGGGGGCCTTTGAGCAGTTCTTC	CASSPTSGGAFEQFF
TRBJ1-3	NA	NA	TRBV7-2	TGTGCCAGCAGCTCCCCGGACGGCGCCATAAACACCATATATTTT	CASSSPDGAINTIYF
TRBJ2-7	once	TRBD1	TRBV11-2	TGTGCCAGCAGCTCGTACAAGGGGGCGAGGGTGTACGAGCAGTACTTC	CASSSYKGARVYEQYF
TRBJ2-1	NA	TRBD1	TRBV19	TGTGCCAGTAGTAACCTACAGGGGGCGGGTGAGCAGTTCTTC	CASSNLQGAGEQFF
TRBJ1-2	NA	NA	TRBV4-3	TGCCCCCCCCGCCAACTCCACTCCTCGGACGGCTACACCTTC	CPPRQLHSSDGYTF
TRBJ1-3	NA	NA	TRBV28	TGTGCCAGCAGACCCTTGCCCGGGACCTCTGGAAACACCATATATTTT	CASRPLPGTSGNTIYF
TRBJ2-3	NA	NA	TRBV3-1/TRBV3-2	TGTGCCAGCAGCCAAGACTGGACCGGGGTGAATACGCAGTATTTT	CASSQDWTGVNTQYF
TRBJ1-2	once	NA	TRBV25-1	TGTGCCAGCAGTGAACACCCGGGGAGGGGTAACTATGGCTACACCTTC	CASSEHPGRGNYGYTF
TRBJ2-1	once	TRBD1	TRBV5-6	TGTGCCAGCAGTTCTCCAGGGGGCAACAATGAGCAGTTCTTC	CASSSPGGNNEQFF
TRBJ2-7	NA	NA	TRBV5-1	TGCGCCAGCAGCTTGGAGAGCTGGGGGCGCTTGCACGAGCAGTACTTC	CASSLESWGRLHEQYF
TRBJ2-1	NA	TRBD1	TRBV7-6	TGTGCCAGCAGCCAGGACAGGGGCTCCTACAATGAGCAGTTCTTC	CASSQDRGSYNEQFF
TRBJ2-5	NA	TRBD1	TRBV7-2	TGTGCCAGCAGCCCCCGGGACAGAGAGACCCAGTACTTC	CASSPRDRETQYF
TRBJ1-6	once	NA	TRBV4-1	TGCGCCAGCAGCCAAGAGAGGGAGAGCTCCTATAATTCACCCCTCCACTTT	CASSQERESSYNSPLHF
TRBJ2-7	NA	TRBD1	TRBV5-4	TGTGCCAGCAGCTTAGGAACAGGGGTAAGCTACGAGCAGTACTTC	CASSLGTGVSYEQYF
TRBJ1-5	NA	NA	TRBV6-2/TRBV6-3	TGTGCCAGCAGTTACACCCTTTTCAATCAGCCCCAGCATTTT	CASSYTLFNQPQHF
TRBJ1-4	NA	NA	TRBV18	TGTGCCAGCTCACCACCGTCCCTGAGCGAAAAACTGTTTTTT	CASSPPSLSEKLFF
TRBJ1-2	NA	NA	TRBV4-3	TGCGCCAGCAGCCAAGTACAGGGAAATTATGGCTACACCTTC	CASSQVQGNYGYTF
TRBJ2-7	NA	NA	TRBV5-1	TGCGCCAGCAGCCCCCCCGGGACACCCGAGCAGTACTTC	CASSPPGTPEQYF
TRBJ1-5	NA	TRBD1	TRBV19	TGTGCCAGTAGCCCGGGACAGGAAAATCAGCCCCAGCATTTT	CASSPGQENQPQHF
TRBJ1-5	once	TRBD1	TRBV6-5	TGTGCCAGCAGTACCGACAGGGGTCAGCCCCAGCATTTT	CASSTDRGQPQHF
TRBJ2-7	few	TRBD1	TRBV7-9	TGTGCCAGCAGCTTAGAAGGCAGGGGGCTCTACGAGCAGTACTTC	CASSLEGRGLYEQYF
TRBJ2-3	NA	NA	TRBV6-5	TGTGCCAGCAGGGGGTGGGGTTTCACAGATACGCAGTATTTT	CASRGWGFTDTQYF
TRBJ2-7	NA	TRBD2	TRBV11-2	TGTGCCAGCAGCGACATAGCGGGGGGTCGCTACGAGCAGTACTTC	CASSDIAGGRYEQYF
TRBJ2-4	NA	TRBD1	TRBV5-1	TGCGCCAGCAGCAGCGGACAGGGGATCACCAAAAACATTCAGTACTTC	CASSSGQGITKNIQYF
TRBJ1-4	NA	NA	TRBV19	TGTGCCAGTAGTATGGGGAGACAGGACAATGAAAAACTGTTTTTT	CASSMGRQDNEKLFF
TRBJ1-4	NA	NA	TRBV28	TGTGCCAGCAGTTCCTCTAATGAAAAACTGTTTTTT	CASSSSNEKLFF
TRBJ2-3	few	NA	TRBV2	TGTGCCAGCGGGCCCGACGGGCGGAGCACAGATACGCAGTATTTT	CASGPDGRSTDTQYF
TRBJ2-5	NA	NA	TRBV5-1	TGCGCCAGCAGCTTGGGTCAAGAGACCCAGTACTTC	CASSLGQETQYF
TRBJ2-1	NA	NA	TRBV3-1/TRBV3-2	TGTGCCAGCAGTAACGGGGGCGGTGAGCAGTTCTTC	CASSNGGGEQFF
TRBJ2-7	NA	TRBD1	TRBV5-4	TGTGCCAGCAGTTCCCCTACAGGGGGCTTCGAGCAGTACTTC	CASSSPTGGFEQYF
TRBJ1-5	once	NA	TRBV9	TGTGCCAGCAGCGTAGCCGCCGGGGTGGGAGAGCCCCAGCATTTT	CASSVAAGVGEPQHF
TRBJ1-3	NA	TRBD1	TRBV3-1/TRBV3-2	TGTGCCAGCAGCCGGACAGGGGGGTACTCTGGAAACACCATATATTTT	CASSRTGGYSGNTIYF
TRBJ2-1	NA	TRBD1	TRBV11-1	TGTGCCAGCAGGCCCTGGGTGAGACAGGGAAACAATGAGCAGTTCTTC	CASRPWVRQGNNEQFF
TRBJ2-7	NA	TRBD2	TRBV3-1/TRBV3-2	TGTGCCAGCAGCCAAGATTCGGGGGGGCTGGGCGAGCAGTACTTC	CASSQDSGGLGEQYF
TRBJ1-4	NA	NA	TRBV5-1	TGCGCCAGCAGCTTGGGCAGAGGTGAAAAACTGTTTTTT	CASSLGRGEKLFF
TRBJ2-7	NA	NA	TRBV13	TGTGCCAGCAGCCTCGCATACGAGCAGTACTTC	CASSLAYEQYF
TRBJ1-2	NA	NA	TRBV28	TGTGCCAGCAGTGACCCGGGACCGCTGAATTATGGCTACACCTTC	CASSDPGPLNYGYTF
TRBJ2-3	few	NA	TRBV28	TGTGCCAGCAGTTTAGGGCTACCCGTAGGTATAACGCAGTATTTT	CASSLGLPVGITQYF